The T cell receptor beta chain described here comes from a study of blood T cell repertoires in COVID-19. Whole-study context: T cells, B-cell-depleted T cells, or PBMCs provided the cDNA or gDNA that served as material.

This clone was observed a single time. Produced via immunoSEQ multiplex PCR; TCRdb's table is partial and in-frame only. The profile shows about 300,000 clones, 89% of them singletons. Seattle enrolled patients during active infection and tracked them longitudinally. The CDR3 extends over 13 amino acids. Germline lookup yields CDR1 LGHNA and CDR2 YSLEER. Trimming took 0 bases from V and 4 from J, leaving 3 bases between them. The specimen sequenced was peripheral blood. The TCR sequence derives from a woman aged 25 to 39 with COVID-19, enrolled during active disease. The chain couples TRBV4-3 to TRBJ1-4; no definite D call. DNA for the CDR3: TGCGCCAGCAGCCAAGACAGTAATGAAAAACTGTTTTTT. This encodes CASSQDSNEKLFF.